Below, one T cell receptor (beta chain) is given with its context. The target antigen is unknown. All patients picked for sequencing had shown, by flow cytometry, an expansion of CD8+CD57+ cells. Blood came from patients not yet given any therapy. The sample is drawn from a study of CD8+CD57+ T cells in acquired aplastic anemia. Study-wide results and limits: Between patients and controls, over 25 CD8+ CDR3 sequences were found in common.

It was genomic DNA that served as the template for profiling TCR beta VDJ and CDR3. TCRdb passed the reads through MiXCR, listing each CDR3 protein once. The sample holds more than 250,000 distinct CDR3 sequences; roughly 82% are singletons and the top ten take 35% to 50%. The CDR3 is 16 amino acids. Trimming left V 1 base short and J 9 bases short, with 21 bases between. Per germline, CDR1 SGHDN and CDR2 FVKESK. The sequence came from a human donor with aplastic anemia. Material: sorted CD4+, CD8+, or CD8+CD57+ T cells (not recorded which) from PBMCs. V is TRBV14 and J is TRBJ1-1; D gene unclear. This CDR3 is CASSQGLAGPTVKAFF. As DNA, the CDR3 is TGTGCCAGCAGCCAAGGTCTAGCGGGCCCGACGGTGAAAGCTTTCTTT.